This note documents a single T cell receptor (beta chain) sequence. Antigen: not known. Per the germline V gene, CDR1 is MNHEY and CDR2 is SMNVEV (reference sequence). The V and J ends lost 4 bases and 4 bases respectively, with 7 bases between them. The CDR3 spans 12 residues. The sample comes from a study of shared clonotypes between healthy human individuals. The study's findings and limits: Clonotypes that were shared across a few donors made up roughly 5% of naive CD4 clonotypes.

Libraries were prepared by immunoSEQ multiplex PCR; TCRdb keeps only in-frame clonotypes and omits some of them. The table has over a million clones, more than 95% seen once. The chain joins TRBV27 to TRBJ2-5; no clear D. The sequence was collected from a man aged 25-45 years in good health. Sequenced: naive CD4+ T cells sorted from blood. Noted subset: CD45RA+ positively selected. The CDR3 bases are TGTGCCAGCAGTTCACCCCGAGAGACCCAGTACTTC. This gives the protein CASSSPRETQYF.